This T cell receptor (beta chain) was sequenced during a study of cytomegalovirus exposure and HLA in healthy donors. Each donor's status was that of a healthy bone marrow donor. Researchers ran the PCR with 60 Vbeta and 13 Jbeta primers. The protocol was immunoSEQ multiplex PCR, while the TCRdb copy is restricted to in-frame clones and leaves out a portion. The data show about 88,000 clones, more than 80% seen once. This TCR was recovered from a man younger than 35 in good health and CMV-seronegative. The specimen sequenced was PBMCs.

CDR3 region: CASRDGTSGSYEQYF. As DNA, the CDR3 is TGTGCCAGTAGGGACGGGACTAGCGGTTCCTACGAGCAGTACTTC. V gene TRBV19 combines with J gene TRBJ2-5; TRBD2 aligns across 11 bases. The J call may be wrong; the DNA end is better matched by TRBJ2-7. The CDR3 runs to 15 residues. Germline V CDR1 and CDR2: LNHDA, SQIVND (reference sequence).